Sequencing of this T cell receptor (beta chain) was carried out in a study of blood T cell repertoires in COVID-19. Whole-study context: PBMCs, B-cell-depleted T cells, or T cells were the source of the cDNA or gDNA that made up the material.

In the original processing: From reference gene primer amplification, estimates of nucleated cell counts were derived. Repertoires were generated with immunoSEQ multiplex PCR, while TCRdb's copy carries only in-frame clones and drops some. V and J calls plus clone size are reproduced from that table; the DNA served to infer D and trimming. The data contain about 120,000 clones, approximately 87% of them singletons. V shed 0 bases and J 2 bases; nucleotides not matched to a gene: 7. The CDR3 has 16 residues. Germline loops: CDR1 LGHNA, CDR2 YNFKEQ. The sample consisted of peripheral blood. The chain links TRBV4-2 to TRBJ2-7; TRBD1 matches 7 bases. The TCR originated in a man aged 25 to 45 with acute or convalescent COVID-19. In nucleotides, the CDR3 is TGTGCCAGCAGCCAAGAAGGGGGCTATCCCGCCTACGAGCAGTACTTC. Translated, it gives CASSQEGGYPAYEQYF.